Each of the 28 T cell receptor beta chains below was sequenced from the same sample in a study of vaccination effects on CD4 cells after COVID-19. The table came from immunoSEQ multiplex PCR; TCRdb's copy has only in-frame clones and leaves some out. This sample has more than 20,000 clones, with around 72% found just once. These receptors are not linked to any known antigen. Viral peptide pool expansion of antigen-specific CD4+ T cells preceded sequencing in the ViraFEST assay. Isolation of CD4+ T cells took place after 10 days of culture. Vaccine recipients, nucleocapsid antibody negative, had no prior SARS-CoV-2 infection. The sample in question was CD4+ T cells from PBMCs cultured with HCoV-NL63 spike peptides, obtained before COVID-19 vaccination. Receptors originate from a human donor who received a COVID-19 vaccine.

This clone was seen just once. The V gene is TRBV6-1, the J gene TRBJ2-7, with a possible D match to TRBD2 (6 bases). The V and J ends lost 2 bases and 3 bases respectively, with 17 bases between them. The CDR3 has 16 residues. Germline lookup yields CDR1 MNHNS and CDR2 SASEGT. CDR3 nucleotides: TGTGCCAGCAGTGAAAATCTCCGGGAGTGGTACTACGAGCAGTACTTC. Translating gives CASSENLREWYYEQYF.

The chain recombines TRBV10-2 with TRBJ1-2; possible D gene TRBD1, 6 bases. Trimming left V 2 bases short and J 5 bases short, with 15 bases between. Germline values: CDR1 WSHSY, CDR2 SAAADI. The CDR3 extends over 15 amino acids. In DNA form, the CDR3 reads TGCGCCAGCAGTGAGGGACAGTGGGGGGAATATGGCTACACCTTC. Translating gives CASSEGQWGEYGYTF.

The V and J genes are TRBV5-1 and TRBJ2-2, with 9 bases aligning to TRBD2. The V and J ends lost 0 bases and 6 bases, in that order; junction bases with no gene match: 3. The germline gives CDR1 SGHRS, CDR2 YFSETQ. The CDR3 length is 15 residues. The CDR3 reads CASSLVRGGSGELFF. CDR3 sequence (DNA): TGCGCCAGCAGCTTGGTGCGGGGGGGATCCGGGGAGCTGTTTTTT.

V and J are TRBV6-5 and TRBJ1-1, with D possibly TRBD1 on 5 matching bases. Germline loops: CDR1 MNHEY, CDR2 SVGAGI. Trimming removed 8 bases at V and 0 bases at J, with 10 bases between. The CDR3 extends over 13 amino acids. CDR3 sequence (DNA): TGTGCCAGCGAAGACAGACTGAACACTGAAGCTTTCTTT. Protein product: CASEDRLNTEAFF.

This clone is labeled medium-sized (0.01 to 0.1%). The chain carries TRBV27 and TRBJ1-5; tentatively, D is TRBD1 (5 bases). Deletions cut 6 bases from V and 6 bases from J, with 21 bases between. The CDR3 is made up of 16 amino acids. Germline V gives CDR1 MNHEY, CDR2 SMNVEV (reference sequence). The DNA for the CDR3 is TGTGCCAGCAGGTCCGACAGTGAAGGTTTTCGTCAGCCCCAGCATTTT. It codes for CASRSDSEGFRQPQHF.

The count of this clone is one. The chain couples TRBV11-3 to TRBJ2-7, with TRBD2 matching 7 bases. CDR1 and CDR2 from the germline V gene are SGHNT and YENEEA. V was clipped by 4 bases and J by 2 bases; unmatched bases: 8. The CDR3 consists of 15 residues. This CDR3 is CASSSGGSATYEQYF. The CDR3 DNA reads TGTGCCAGCAGCTCCGGGGGGTCAGCGACCTACGAGCAGTACTTC.

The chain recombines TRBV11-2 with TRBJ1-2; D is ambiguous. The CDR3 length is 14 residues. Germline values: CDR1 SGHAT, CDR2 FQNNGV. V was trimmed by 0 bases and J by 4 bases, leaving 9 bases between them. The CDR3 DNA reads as TGTGCCAGCAGCTTAGAAGGGATCACCTATGGCTACACCTTC. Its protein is CASSLEGITYGYTF.

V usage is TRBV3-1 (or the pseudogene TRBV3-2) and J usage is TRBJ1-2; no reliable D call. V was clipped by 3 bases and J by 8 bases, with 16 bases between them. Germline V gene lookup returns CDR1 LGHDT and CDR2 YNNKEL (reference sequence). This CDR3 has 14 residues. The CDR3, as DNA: TGTGCCAGCAGCCAGGCCCTCGGGTCTCTCGGCTACACCTTC. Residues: CASSQALGSLGYTF.

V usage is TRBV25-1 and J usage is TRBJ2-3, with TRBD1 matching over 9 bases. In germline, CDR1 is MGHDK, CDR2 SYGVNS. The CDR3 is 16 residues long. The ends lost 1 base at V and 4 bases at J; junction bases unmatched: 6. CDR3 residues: CASSESRTGVADTQYF. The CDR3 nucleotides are TGTGCCAGCAGTGAATCTCGGACAGGGGTTGCAGATACGCAGTATTTT.

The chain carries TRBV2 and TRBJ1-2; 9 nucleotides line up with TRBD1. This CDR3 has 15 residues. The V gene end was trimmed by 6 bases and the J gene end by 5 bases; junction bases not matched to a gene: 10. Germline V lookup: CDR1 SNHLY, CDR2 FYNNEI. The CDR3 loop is CASRDTGGVGYGYTF. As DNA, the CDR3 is TGTGCCAGCAGGGACACAGGGGGCGTAGGGTATGGCTACACCTTC.

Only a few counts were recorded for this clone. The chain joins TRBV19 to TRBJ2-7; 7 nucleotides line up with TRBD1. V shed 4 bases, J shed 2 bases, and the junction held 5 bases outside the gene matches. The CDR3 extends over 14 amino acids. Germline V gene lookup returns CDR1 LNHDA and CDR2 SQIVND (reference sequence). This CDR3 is CASSTPQGTYEQYF. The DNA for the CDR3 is TGTGCCAGTAGTACCCCACAGGGGACCTACGAGCAGTACTTC.

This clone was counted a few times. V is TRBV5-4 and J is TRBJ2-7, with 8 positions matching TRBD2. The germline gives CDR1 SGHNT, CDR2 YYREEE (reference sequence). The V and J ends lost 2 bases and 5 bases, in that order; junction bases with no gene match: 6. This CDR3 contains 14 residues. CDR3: CASSFSSGSHEQYF. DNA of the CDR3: TGTGCCAGCAGCTTTTCAAGCGGGAGCCACGAGCAGTACTTC.

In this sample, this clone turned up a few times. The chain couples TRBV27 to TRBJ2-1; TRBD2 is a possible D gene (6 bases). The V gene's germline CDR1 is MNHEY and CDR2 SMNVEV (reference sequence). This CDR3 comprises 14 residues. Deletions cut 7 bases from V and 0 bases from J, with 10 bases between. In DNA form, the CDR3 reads TGTGCCAGCACCCTGGGGGGCTCCTACAATGAGCAGTTCTTC. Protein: CASTLGGSYNEQFF.

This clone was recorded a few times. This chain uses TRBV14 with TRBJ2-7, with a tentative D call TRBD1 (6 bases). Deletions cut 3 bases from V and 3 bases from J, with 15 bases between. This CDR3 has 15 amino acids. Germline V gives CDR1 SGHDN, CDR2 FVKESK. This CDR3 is CASSQIGTTYYEQYF. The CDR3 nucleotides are TGTGCCAGCAGCCAGATCGGGACAACCTACTACGAGCAGTACTTC.

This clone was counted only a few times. CDR3: CASSSRPPDYTGELFF. In DNA, the CDR3 is TGTGCCAGCAGCTCCCGACCGCCTGATTACACCGGGGAGCTGTTTTTT. This sequence joins TRBV7-9 and TRBJ2-2; D ambiguous. The CDR3 loop spans 16 amino acids. Germline CDR1 and CDR2: SEHNR and FQNEAQ (reference sequence). V gave up 4 bases and J gave up 3 bases, with 15 bases separating them.

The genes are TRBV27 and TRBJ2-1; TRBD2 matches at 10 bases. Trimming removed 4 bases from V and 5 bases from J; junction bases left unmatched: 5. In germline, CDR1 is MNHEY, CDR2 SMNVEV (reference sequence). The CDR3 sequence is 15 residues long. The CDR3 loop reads CASSSGLAVNNEQFF. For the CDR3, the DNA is TGTGCCAGCAGTTCCGGACTAGCGGTTAACAATGAGCAGTTCTTC.

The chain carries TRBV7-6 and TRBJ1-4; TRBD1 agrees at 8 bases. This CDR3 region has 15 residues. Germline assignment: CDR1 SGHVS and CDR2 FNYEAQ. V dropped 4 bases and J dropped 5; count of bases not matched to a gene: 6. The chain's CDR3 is CASSSRTGSNEKLFF. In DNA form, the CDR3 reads TGTGCCAGCAGCTCCCGGACAGGGTCGAATGAAAAACTGTTTTTT.

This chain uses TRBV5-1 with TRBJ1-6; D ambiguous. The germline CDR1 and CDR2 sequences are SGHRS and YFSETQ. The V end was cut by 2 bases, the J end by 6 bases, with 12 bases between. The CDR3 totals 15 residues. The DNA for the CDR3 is TGCGCCAGCAGCTTTGGGCCAGGATCTAATTCACCCCTCCACTTT. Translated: CASSFGPGSNSPLHF.

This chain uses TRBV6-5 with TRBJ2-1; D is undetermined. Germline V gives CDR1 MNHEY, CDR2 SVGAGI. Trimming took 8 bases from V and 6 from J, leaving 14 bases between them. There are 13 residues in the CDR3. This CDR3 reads CASSTTLGNEQFF. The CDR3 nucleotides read TGTGCCAGCTCGACGACACTGGGCAATGAGCAGTTCTTC.

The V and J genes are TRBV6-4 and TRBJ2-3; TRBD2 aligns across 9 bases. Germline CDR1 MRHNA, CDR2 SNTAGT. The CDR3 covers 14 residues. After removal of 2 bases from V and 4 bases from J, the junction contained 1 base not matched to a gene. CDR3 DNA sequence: TGTGCCAGCAGTGACGCGGGGGGGCCAGATACGCAGTATTTT. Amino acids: CASSDAGGPDTQYF.

The CDR3 reads CASSTGLNTEAFF. Here the CDR3 DNA reads TGTGCCAGCAGTACGGGATTGAACACTGAAGCTTTCTTT. The chain links TRBV2 to TRBJ1-1; D uncertain. From germline, CDR1 is SNHLY and CDR2 FYNNEI. CDR3 length: 13 residues. V was trimmed by 5 bases and J by 0 bases, leaving 7 bases between them.

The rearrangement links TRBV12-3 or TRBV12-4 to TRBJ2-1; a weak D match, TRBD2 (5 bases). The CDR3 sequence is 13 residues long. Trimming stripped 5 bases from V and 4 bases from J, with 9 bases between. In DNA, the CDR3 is TGTGCCAGCAGTCCCCCGGGGTACAATGAGCAGTTCTTC. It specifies CASSPPGYNEQFF.

CDR3 sequence reads: CASSLTGTGVSYEQYF. The CDR3 DNA reads TGCGCCAGCAGCTTAACCGGGACAGGGGTGTCCTACGAGCAGTACTTC. V and J are TRBV5-1 and TRBJ2-7; 10 bases match TRBD1. Germline lookup yields CDR1 SGHRS and CDR2 YFSETQ. The V and J ends lost 2 bases and 1 base, in that order; junction bases with no gene match: 6. The CDR3 has 16 residues.

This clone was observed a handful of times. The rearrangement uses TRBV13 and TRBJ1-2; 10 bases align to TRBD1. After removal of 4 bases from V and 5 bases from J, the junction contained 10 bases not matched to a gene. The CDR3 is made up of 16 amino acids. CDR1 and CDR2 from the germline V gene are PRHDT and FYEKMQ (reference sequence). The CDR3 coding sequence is TGTGCCAGCAGCTCGGGAGGGGACAGGGGACCATATGGCTACACCTTC. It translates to CASSSGGDRGPYGYTF. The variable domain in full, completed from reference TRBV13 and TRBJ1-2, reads AAGVIQSPRHLIKEKRETATLKCYPIPRHDTVYWYQQGPGQDPQFLISFYEKMQSDKGSIPDRFSAQQFSDYHSELNMSSLELGDSALYFCASSSGGDRGPYGYTFGSGTRLTVV.

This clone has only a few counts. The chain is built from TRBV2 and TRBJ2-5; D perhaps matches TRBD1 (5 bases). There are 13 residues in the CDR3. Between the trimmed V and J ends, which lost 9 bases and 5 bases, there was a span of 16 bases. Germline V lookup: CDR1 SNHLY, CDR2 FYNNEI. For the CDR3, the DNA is TGTGCCAGTTCACAGGACGCTGGGGAGACCCAGTACTTC. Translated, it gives CASSQDAGETQYF. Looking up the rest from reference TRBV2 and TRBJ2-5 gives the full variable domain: EPEVTQTPSHQVTQMGQEVILRCVPISNHLYFYWYRQILGQKVEFLVSFYNNEISEKSEIFDDQFSVERPDGSNFTLKIRSTKLEDSAMYFCASSQDAGETQYFGPGTRLLVL.

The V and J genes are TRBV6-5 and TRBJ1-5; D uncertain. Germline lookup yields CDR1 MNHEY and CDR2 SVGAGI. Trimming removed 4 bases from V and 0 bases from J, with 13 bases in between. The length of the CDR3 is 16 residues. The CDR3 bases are TGTGCCAGCAGTTCAAGGGCAGGTTATAGCAATCAGCCCCAGCATTTT. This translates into CASSSRAGYSNQPQHF.

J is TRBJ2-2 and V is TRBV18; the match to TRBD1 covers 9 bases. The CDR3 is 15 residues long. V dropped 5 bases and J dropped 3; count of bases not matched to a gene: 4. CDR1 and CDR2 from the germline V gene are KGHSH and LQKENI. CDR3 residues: CASSKGQGDTGELFF. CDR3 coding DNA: TGTGCCAGCTCAAAGGGACAGGGCGACACCGGGGAGCTGTTTTTT.

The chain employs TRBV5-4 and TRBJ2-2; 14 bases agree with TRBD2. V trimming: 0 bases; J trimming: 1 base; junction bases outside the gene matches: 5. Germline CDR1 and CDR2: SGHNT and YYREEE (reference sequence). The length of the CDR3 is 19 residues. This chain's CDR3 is CASSLGGLAGGRNTGELFF. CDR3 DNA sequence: TGTGCCAGCAGCTTGGGAGGACTAGCGGGGGGAAGGAACACCGGGGAGCTGTTTTTT.